This T cell receptor beta chain was captured in a study of human T cells and chemical hapten exposure. As for the study in general: Investigators sensitized around 2 cm by around 2 cm of upper inner arm skin with 2% DPC. Patients got weekly scalp diphenylcyclopropenone doses over the roughly 24-week study.

This clonotype was recorded at least ten times. As the library was built, unique molecular identifiers were attached to individual cDNA molecules. TCRdb passed the RACE reads through MiXCR, listing each CDR3 protein once. The sample has over 75,000 distinct CDR3 sequences, over 6% seen once. The sample's time point: patch test 1, 2 weeks after DPC sensitization. Treatment specified: therapeutic diphenylcyclopropenone sensitization with weekly scalp DPC. Germline V gene data show CDR1 as MNHNS and CDR2 as SASEGT. The length of the CDR3 is 15 residues. V was trimmed by 2 bases and J by 3 bases, leaving 13 bases between them.

The chain carries TRBV6-1 and TRBJ2-5; no clear D. This specimen was whole blood, taken in connection with sensitization to the hapten diphenylcyclopropenone (DPC). This clonotype was sampled from a woman aged 30 to 39 with alopecia areata. Some clones in this sample may be carry-over from other donors' samples. This CDR3 is CASSESAAGKETQYF. The DNA of the CDR3 is TGTGCCAGCAGTGAATCGGCGGCAGGTAAAGAGACCCAGTACTTC.